Below, 17 T cell receptor beta chains from the same sample are listed, as sequenced in a study of blood T cell repertoires in COVID-19. TCRdb keeps only in-frame clones here, not all; method: immunoSEQ multiplex PCR. The table has around 300,000 clones, 80% to 90% seen once. The sample was peripheral blood. These receptors were obtained from a woman aged 65 to 85 with acute or convalescent COVID-19.

This chain joins TRBV18 and TRBJ1-1, with D possibly TRBD1 on 5 matching bases. The CDR3 totals 14 residues. Germline V gene lookup returns CDR1 KGHSH and CDR2 LQKENI. Trimming took off 3 bases at V and 0 bases at J, with 8 bases between the two ends. The CDR3 sequence is CASSPGLLNTEAFF. CDR3 sequence (DNA): TGTGCCAGCTCACCGGGACTTTTGAACACTGAAGCTTTCTTT.

In this sample, this clone turned up a few times. The rearrangement uses TRBV10-3 and TRBJ1-5; D unclear. V was pared by 1 base and J by 12 bases, with 13 bases between. This CDR3 contains 13 residues. Looked up from germline, CDR1 is ENHRY and CDR2 is SYGVKD. CDR3 nucleotide sequence: TGTGCCATCAGTGAGTATCAGTACAGTGGCCAGCATTTT. Translation: CAISEYQYSGQHF.

The chain uses TRBV6-5 and TRBJ2-3; D is ambiguous. The CDR3 runs to 15 residues. Germline V gene data show CDR1 as MNHEY and CDR2 as SVGAGI. V was pared by 0 bases and J by 2 bases, with 9 bases between. CDR3 in amino acids: CASSYSRHNTDTQYF. In nucleotides, the CDR3 is TGTGCCAGCAGTTACTCCCGACATAACACAGATACGCAGTATTTT.

The CDR3 DNA sequence: TGTGCCAGCAGATACGCTAGCGGGGAAAACACCGGGGAGCTGTTTTTT. Protein sequence: CASRYASGENTGELFF. The V gene is TRBV7-2, the J gene TRBJ2-2; 9 bases line up with TRBD2. Germline CDR1 and CDR2: SGHTA and FQGNSA. V gave up 6 bases and J gave up 2 bases; unmatched junction bases: 7. The CDR3 has 16 residues.

This sequence joins TRBV15 and TRBJ2-3; 7 bases align to TRBD2. The germline V gene encodes CDR1 LNHNV and CDR2 YYDKDF (reference sequence). The CDR3 is 16 amino acids. With 0 bases clipped from V and 4 bases from J, the junction kept 7 bases outside the gene matches. The CDR3 DNA sequence: TGTGCCACCAGCAGAGAGGTCGGGGGGAGGGCAGATACGCAGTATTTT. Protein: CATSREVGGRADTQYF.

The rearrangement joins TRBV4-1 to TRBJ2-3, with 7 bases matching TRBD1. CDR1 is MGHRA and CDR2 is YSYEKL in the germline V gene. V dropped 4 bases and J dropped 5; count of bases not matched to a gene: 9. The CDR3 runs to 15 residues. The CDR3 sequence: CASSPRQGEGDTQYF. CDR3 bases: TGCGCCAGCAGCCCTAGACAGGGCGAGGGAGATACGCAGTATTTT.

This clone was picked up one time. This chain connects TRBV19 to TRBJ2-1; TRBD1 aligns across 8 bases. The V and J ends lost 6 bases and 2 bases, in that order; junction bases with no gene match: 6. This CDR3 spans 15 amino acids. The V gene's germline CDR1 is LNHDA and CDR2 SQIVND (reference sequence). This CDR3 is CASSAGQAAYNEQFF. CDR3 sequence (DNA): TGTGCCAGTAGCGCGGGACAGGCGGCCTACAATGAGCAGTTCTTC.

The chain employs TRBV11-2 and TRBJ2-3; 7 positions agree with TRBD2. Trimming took 3 bases from V and 6 from J; bases not matched to a gene: 9. From germline, CDR1 is SGHAT and CDR2 FQNNGV. The CDR3 has 15 amino acids. In DNA, the CDR3 is TGTGCCAGCAGCTTCTTCGCGGGGGAGGCGGATACGCAGTATTTT. Amino acid sequence: CASSFFAGEADTQYF.

Written as DNA, the CDR3 is TGTGCCAGCAATGGGGCCTTCTATCAGCCCCAGCATTTT. Amino acids: CASNGAFYQPQHF. The chain carries TRBV2 and TRBJ1-5; possible D gene TRBD1, 5 bases. The CDR3 is 13 amino acids. CDR1 SNHLY and CDR2 FYNNEI come from the germline V gene. The V end lost 7 bases, the J end lost 5 bases, and 12 bases lay between the germline ends.

The V call is TRBV7-6, the J call TRBJ1-4, with D unresolved. Trimming shortened V by 5 bases and J by 7 bases, and 17 bases separated the two germline ends. The CDR3 length is 15 residues. Germline V CDR1 and CDR2: SGHVS, FNYEAQ. The CDR3 sequence is CASSSGLRDGEKLFF. The CDR3 DNA is TGTGCCAGCAGCAGCGGGCTACGCGACGGTGAAAAACTGTTTTTT.

The chain is built from TRBV28 and TRBJ2-7; 8 bases align to TRBD1. This CDR3 is built from 14 residues. V shed 2 bases and J 5 bases; nucleotides not matched to a gene: 5. From germline, CDR1 is MDHEN and CDR2 SYDVKM. This CDR3 is CASSLIQGADEQYF. Here the CDR3 DNA reads TGTGCCAGCAGTTTAATCCAGGGGGCCGACGAGCAGTACTTC.

The chain combines TRBV15 with TRBJ2-1; 8 bases agree with TRBD2. Trimming at V came to 4 bases and at J to 2 bases, leaving 7 bases not matched to a gene. Germline V gives CDR1 LNHNV, CDR2 YYDKDF (reference sequence). The CDR3 has 16 residues. CDR3 residues: CATSKEQRGTYNEQFF. In DNA form, the CDR3 reads TGTGCCACCAGCAAGGAACAGCGGGGGACCTACAATGAGCAGTTCTTC.

This rearrangement joins TRBV7-2 to TRBJ1-1; the D gene is possibly TRBD1 (5 bases). Between the trimmed V and J ends, which lost 7 bases and 5 bases, there was a span of 17 bases. Germline loops: CDR1 SGHTA, CDR2 FQGNSA. This CDR3 is 14 amino acids long. CDR3 sequence: CASTRGLGRTEAFF. For the CDR3, the DNA is TGTGCCAGCACCCGGGGCCTTGGGAGGACTGAAGCTTTCTTT. Full variable domain (outside the CDR3, taken from reference TRBV7-2 and TRBJ1-1): GAGVSQSPSNKVTEKGKDVELRCDPISGHTALYWYRQSLGQGLEFLIYFQGNSAPDKSGLPSDRFSAERTGGSVSTLTIQRTQQEDSAVYLCASTRGLGRTEAFFGQGTRLTVV.

This chain connects TRBV18 to TRBJ1-3, with 7 bases identical to TRBD1. In germline, CDR1 is KGHSH, CDR2 LQKENI. The CDR3 loop spans 16 amino acids. With V trimmed by 4 bases and J by 4 bases, 10 bases remained unmatched. The CDR3 DNA is TGTGCCAGCTCACTCAATAAGGGGGCGCCGGGAAACACCATATATTTT. Residues: CASSLNKGAPGNTIYF.

Note on this clone: The identical CDR3 is also encoded by other nucleotide sequences in the sample. V usage is TRBV4-2 and J usage is TRBJ1-2; D possibly corresponds to TRBD1 (6 bases). The germline V gene has CDR1 LGHNA and CDR2 YNFKEQ. Trimming pared 1 base from V and 3 bases from J, leaving 9 bases between. The CDR3 sequence is 14 residues long. For the CDR3, the DNA is TGTGCCAGCAGCCAAGCAGGGGTGGACTATGGCTACACCTTC. This gives the protein CASSQAGVDYGYTF.

Comments on this clone: This sample includes further DNA sequences coding for the same CDR3. The chain is built from TRBV30 and TRBJ1-1, with 7 bases lining up with TRBD1. The junction had 2 bases not matched to a gene; V was cut back by 2 bases and J by 2 bases. This CDR3 has 13 amino acids. Per the germline V gene, CDR1 is GTSNPN and CDR2 is SVGIG (reference sequence). The DNA of the CDR3 is TGTGCCTGGAGTAGGGGGCTCAACACTGAAGCTTTCTTT. Translation gives CAWSRGLNTEAFF.

The chain joins TRBV7-9 to TRBJ1-2, with 10 nucleotides matching TRBD1. V lost 6 bases to trimming and J lost 7 bases; unmatched junction nucleotides: 14. The germline V gene has CDR1 SEHNR and CDR2 FQNEAQ (reference sequence). This CDR3 comprises 16 residues. The CDR3 sequence is CASRGYGTGVALGYTF. The CDR3 coding sequence is TGTGCCAGCAGAGGTTATGGGACAGGGGTAGCCCTTGGCTACACCTTC.